This T cell receptor (beta chain) was found in a study of shared clonotypes between healthy human individuals. On the study more broadly: Donor ages ranged 18 to 49 years: a couple of women, a few men.

The assay ran at deep level. Sorted-subset replicate PCR reactions contained about 200 ng DNA, corresponding to about 30,000 T cell genomes. Generated by immunoSEQ multiplex PCR, the TCRdb table keeps only in-frame clones and is missing some. This sample has 2 million to 2.5 million clones, with about nine tenths found just once. Regarding this clone: The antigen is unknown.

General observations from the study: An anticipated effect of sequencing depth on clonotype sharing among donors was recognized.

With 3 bases clipped from V and 0 bases from J, the junction kept 3 bases outside the gene matches. This CDR3 is built from 15 residues. CDR1 SGDLS and CDR2 YYNGEE come from the germline V gene. This chain uses TRBV9 with TRBJ2-1; 7 nucleotides match TRBD2. The sequenced sample was naive CD4+ T cells from PBMCs. As to subset: CD45RA+ positively selected. This receptor was identified in a man between 18 and 29 years old in good health. Some clones in this sample may be carry-over from other donors' samples. The DNA of the CDR3 is TGTGCCAGCAGCGCCGTAGCGGGCTCCTACAATGAGCAGTTCTTC. Its protein product is CASSAVAGSYNEQFF.